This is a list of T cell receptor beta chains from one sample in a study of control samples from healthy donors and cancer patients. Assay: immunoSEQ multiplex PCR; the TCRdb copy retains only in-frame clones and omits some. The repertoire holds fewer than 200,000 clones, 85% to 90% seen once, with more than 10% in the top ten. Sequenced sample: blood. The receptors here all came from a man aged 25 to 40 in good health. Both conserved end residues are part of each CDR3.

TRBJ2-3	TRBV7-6	CASSLVSSGGVTGHTQYF
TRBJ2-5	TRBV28	CASLPTRGKETQYF
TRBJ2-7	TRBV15	CATSRVLDGSYEQYF
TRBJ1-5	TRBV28	CASDKGGSNQPQHF
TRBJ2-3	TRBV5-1	CASSPDRGQIRTDTQYF
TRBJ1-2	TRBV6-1	CASSEAAMAARGYTF
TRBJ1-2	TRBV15	CATSKDTLNYGYTF
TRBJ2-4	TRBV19	CASTSAGAAGGNIQYF
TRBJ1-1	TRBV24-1	CATRGQGDGRTEAFF
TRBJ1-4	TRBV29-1	CSVREGEKLFF
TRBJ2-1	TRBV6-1	CASSEALEVQFF
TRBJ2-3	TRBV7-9	CASTRSTDTQYF
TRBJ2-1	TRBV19	CASSTSSTSGRTEEQFF
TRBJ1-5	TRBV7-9	CASSPRTGGGNQPQHF
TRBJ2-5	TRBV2	CASSEGTTRQETQYF
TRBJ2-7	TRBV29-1	CSAGQGYEQYF
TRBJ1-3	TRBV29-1	CSVATVFSSGNTIYF
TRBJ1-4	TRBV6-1	CASSEAPGPGQVNEKLFF
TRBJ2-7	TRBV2	CASSERGSSYEQYF
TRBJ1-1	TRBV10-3	CAIRPEEGGVTEAFF
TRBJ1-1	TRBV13	CASSLSNTEAFF
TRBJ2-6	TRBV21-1	CASSCKRAADNVLTF
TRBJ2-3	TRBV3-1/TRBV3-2	CASSQGVAGGVKDTQYF
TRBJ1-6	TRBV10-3	CAITVGGNSPLHF
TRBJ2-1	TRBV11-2	CAIRRGRGIYNEQFF
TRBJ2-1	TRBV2	CASRMGSGRATEQFF
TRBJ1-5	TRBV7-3	CASSFRRDQPQHF
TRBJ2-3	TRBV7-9	CASSPKTSGITDTQYF
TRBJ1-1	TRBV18	CASSPQSGKGLDTEAFF
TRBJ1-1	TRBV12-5	CASGLVLVRGNTEAFF
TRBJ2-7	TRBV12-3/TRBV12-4	CASSLAQAYEQYF
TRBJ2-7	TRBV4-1	CASSQASGGYEQYF
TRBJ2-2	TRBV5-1	CASSLEPQGANTGELFF
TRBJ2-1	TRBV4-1	CASSQRPTTEQFF
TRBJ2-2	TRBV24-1	CATSDFGQGNTGELFF
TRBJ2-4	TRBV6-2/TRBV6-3	CASSLEHDSPKNIQYF
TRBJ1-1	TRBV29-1	CSVGQTMNTEAFF
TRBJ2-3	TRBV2	CASTSEDSTDTQYF
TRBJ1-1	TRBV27	CASNPTVSMNTEAFF
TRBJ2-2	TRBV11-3	CASSPSSDVVGELFF
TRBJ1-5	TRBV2	CASSGPPNSNQPQHF
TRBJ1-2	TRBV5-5	CASSFGLAANYGYTF
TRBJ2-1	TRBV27	CASSPGGTKNEQFF
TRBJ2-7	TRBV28	CASRLLAGGLSYEQYF
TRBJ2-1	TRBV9	CASSIRLAWSYNEQFF
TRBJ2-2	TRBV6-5	CASEDRSGELFF
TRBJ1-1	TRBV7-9	CASSLAGGSTEAFF
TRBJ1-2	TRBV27	CASSAAGGQGVRGYTF
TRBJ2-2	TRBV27	CASSLSGGGELFF
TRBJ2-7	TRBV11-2	CASSLVSRGGYEQYF
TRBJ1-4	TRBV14	CASSQESWKLFF
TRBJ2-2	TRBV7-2	CASSSGLAGAGELFF
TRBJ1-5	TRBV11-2	CASSLGRNNQPQHF
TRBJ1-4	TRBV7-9	CASSLDGQGTNEKLFF
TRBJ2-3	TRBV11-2	CASSLQLLRMSTDTQYF
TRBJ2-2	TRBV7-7	CASSLEAGGSTGELFF
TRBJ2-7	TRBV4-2	CASSQEEDRTGSTYEQYF
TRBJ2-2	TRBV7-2	CASSLNPGSNTGELFF
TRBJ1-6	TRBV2	CASSSLGVYNSPLHF
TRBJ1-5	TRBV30	CAWSTPRTLGNQPQHF